The clone carrying this TCR beta chain showed up many times. The CDR3 is made up of 13 amino acids. Trimming removed 9 bases from V and 2 bases from J, with 13 bases in between. Amplified material comprised TCR beta CDR3 regions derived from RNA transcripts. HTBI primers were used in a first-round RT-PCR, which preceded a second-round multiplex PCR. TCRdb analysed the multiplex PCR reads with MiXCR anew, one entry per CDR3 protein. Here the sample spans a few hundred thousand distinct CDR3 sequences, roughly 39% being singletons. This entry comes from a study of Graves' ophthalmopathy and Graves' hyperthyroidism. Orbital computed tomography and thyroid ultrasound, along with TRAb, serum thyroxine and clinical symptoms, underpinned diagnosis.

The chain carries TRBV12-3 or TRBV12-4 and TRBJ2-5, with D possibly matching TRBD1 (5 bases). The material sequenced was peripheral blood or thyroid tissue (not recorded which). The receptor was isolated from an adult man with Graves' hyperthyroidism. CDR3 residues: CASGWTQQETQYF. Here the CDR3 DNA reads TGTGCCAGTGGCTGGACACAACAAGAGACCCAGTACTTC.